A single T cell receptor (beta chain) is shown here with its context. No antigen is known for it. Base qualities are not recorded, but no much larger clone differs from it by a single base. At one collaborating source in Seattle, patients were enrolled during active infection and were followed longitudinally through the course of disease. Collaborating institutions collected whole blood in K2EDTA tubes following their own protocols. Collaborator samples were shipped for TCRbeta analysis as frozen whole blood, isolated PBMCs, or DNA extracted from either sample type. The sample belongs to a study of blood T cell repertoires in COVID-19 (dated by TCRdb to about 2020). Study-level background: Collaborator samples came from the United States, Italy and Spain and covered acute and convalescent phases of COVID-19. Sample metadata almost always included a de-identified subject ID, COVID-19 status, age in years and sex. Samples came from the ongoing ImmuneRACE study (first 160 participants) plus 1,254 subjects from 6 global collaborators. The repertoires were made available in a free public database intended to serve as a resource for research on the immune response to SARS-CoV-2. The material from the prospective study consisted of cDNA or gDNA derived from T cells, B-cell-depleted T cells, or PBMCs. Where available, HLA class I and class II types were taken from metadata supplied by the sample provider and were not determined by assay-based typing. The dataset comprised deeply sampled blood TCRbeta repertoires from subjects exposed to, actively infected with, or recovered from COVID-19. Broad study findings and their caveats: The amount of clinical and demographic metadata varied by source and participant and was provided uncurated.

The junction shows trimming of 8 bases on V and 3 bases on J, plus 16 bases between the germline ends. The CDR3 holds 14 amino acids from the cysteine to the phenylalanine. Kept here is only the CDR3 DNA, which spans 42 bases and is read in frame from base 1. Via the germline V gene (reference sequence), CDR1 is LNHDA and CDR2 SQIVND. TCRbeta CDR3 regions were amplified from genomic DNA by means of the immunoSEQ Assay, a bias-controlled multiplex PCR. Concerning the study's data processing: Within the assay, amplification of reference gene primers was used to estimate how many nucleated cells each sample contained. To quantify the absolute abundance of each unique TCRbeta CDR3 rearrangement, sequence reads were collapsed and filtered. For each sample, productive Simpson clonality was calculated by taking the square root of Simpson's diversity index across productive rearrangements. The clones in this table, taken by TCRdb from immuneACCESS, are in-frame only. Not every clone is retained; where verified, under half of the shortfall comes from an unresolved V gene, and the cause of the rest is unknown. V, J and clone size derive from that table, while D and trimming were established from the DNA sequence. The sample table contains about 530,000 clones; only one count was recorded for approximately 91% of them. The top ten hold less than 9% of the sample.

Sequenced: peripheral blood. This sequence originates from a woman in her 50s with COVID-19, enrolled during active disease. This sequence uses TRBV19 and TRBJ1-2; the D segment could be TRBD1, given 6 matching bases. The DNA reads as follows: TGTGCCAGTGTGTCGGGACATGGGGACTATGGCTACACCTTC. It encodes CASVSGHGDYGYTF.